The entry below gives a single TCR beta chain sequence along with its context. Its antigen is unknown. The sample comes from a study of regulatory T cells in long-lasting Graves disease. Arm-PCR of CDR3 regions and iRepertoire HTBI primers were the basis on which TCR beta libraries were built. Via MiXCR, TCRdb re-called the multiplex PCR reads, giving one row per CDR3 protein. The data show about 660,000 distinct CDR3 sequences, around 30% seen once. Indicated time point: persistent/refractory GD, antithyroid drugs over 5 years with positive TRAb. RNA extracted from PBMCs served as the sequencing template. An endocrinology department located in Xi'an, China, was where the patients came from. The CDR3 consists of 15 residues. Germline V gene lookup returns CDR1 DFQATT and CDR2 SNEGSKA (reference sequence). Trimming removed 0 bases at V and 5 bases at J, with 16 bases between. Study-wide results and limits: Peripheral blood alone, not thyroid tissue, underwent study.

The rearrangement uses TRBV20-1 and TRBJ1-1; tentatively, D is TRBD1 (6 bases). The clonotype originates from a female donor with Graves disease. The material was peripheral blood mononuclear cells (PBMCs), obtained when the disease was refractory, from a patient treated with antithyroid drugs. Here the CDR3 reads CSARDSGRGATEAFF. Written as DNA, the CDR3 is TGCAGTGCTAGAGACTCGGGGCGGGGGGCTACTGAAGCTTTCTTT.